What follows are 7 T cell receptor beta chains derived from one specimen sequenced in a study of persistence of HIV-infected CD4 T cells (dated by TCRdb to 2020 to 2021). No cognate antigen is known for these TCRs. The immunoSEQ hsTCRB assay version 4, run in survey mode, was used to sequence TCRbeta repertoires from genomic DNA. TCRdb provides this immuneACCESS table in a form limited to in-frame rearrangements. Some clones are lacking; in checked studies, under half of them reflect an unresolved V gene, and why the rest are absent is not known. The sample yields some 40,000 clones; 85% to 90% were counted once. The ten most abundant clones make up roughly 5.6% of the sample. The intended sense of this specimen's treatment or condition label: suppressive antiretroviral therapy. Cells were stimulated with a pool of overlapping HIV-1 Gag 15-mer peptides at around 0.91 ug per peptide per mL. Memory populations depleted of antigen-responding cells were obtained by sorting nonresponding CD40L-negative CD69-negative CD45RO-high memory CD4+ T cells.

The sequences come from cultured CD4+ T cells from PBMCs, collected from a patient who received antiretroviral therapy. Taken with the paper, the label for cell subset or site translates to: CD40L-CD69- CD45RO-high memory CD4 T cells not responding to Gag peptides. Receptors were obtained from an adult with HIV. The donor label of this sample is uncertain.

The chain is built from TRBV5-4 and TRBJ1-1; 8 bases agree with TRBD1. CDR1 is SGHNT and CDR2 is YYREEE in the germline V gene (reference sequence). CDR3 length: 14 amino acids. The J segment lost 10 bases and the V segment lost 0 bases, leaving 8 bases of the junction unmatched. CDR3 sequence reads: CASSLAGQGFRAFF. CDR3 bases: TGTGCCAGCAGCTTGGCTGGACAGGGTTTTCGAGCTTTCTTT.

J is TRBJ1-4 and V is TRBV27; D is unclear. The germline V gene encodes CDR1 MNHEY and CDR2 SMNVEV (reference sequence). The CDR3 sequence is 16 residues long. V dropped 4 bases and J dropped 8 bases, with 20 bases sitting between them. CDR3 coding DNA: TGTGCCAGCAGTTACGGACCTTACCAGGCGGGAGAAAAACTGTTTTTT. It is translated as CASSYGPYQAGEKLFF.

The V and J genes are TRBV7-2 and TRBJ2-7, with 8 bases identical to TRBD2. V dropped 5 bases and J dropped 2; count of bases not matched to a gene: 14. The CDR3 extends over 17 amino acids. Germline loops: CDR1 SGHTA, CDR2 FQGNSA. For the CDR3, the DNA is TGTGCCAGCAGCACTAGAGCGGGGGAGGGTTTAACCTACGAGCAGTACTTC. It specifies CASSTRAGEGLTYEQYF.

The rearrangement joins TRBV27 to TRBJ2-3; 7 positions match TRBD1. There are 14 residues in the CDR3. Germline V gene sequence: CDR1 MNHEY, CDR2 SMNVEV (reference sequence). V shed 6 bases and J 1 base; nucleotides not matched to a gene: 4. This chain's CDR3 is CASSLQGGTDTQYF. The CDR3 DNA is TGTGCCAGCAGCCTTCAGGGGGGCACAGATACGCAGTATTTT.

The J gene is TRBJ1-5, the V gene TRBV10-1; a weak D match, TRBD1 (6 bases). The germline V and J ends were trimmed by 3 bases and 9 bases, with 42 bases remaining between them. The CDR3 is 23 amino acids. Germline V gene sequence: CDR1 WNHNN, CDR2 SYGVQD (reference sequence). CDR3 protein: CASSEGGGWDYYGYGQDQPPQHF. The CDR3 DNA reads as TGCGCCAGCAGTGAAGGAGGGGGTTGGGATTACTACGGGTATGGTCAAGATCAGCCGCCCCAGCATTTT.

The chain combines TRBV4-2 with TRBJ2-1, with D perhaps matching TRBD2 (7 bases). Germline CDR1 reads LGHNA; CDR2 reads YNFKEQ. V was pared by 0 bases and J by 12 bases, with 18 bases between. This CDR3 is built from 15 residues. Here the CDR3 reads CASSQDSRGATRQFF. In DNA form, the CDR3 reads TGTGCCAGCAGCCAAGATTCCCGGGGGGCCACCAGGCAGTTCTTC.

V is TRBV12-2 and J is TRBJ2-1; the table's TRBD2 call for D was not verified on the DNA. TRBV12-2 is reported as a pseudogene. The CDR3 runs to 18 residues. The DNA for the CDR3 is TGTGCAAGTCGCTTAGCCCTCCTGACAGTGAGCGGGGACAATGAGCAGTTCTTC. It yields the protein CASRLALLTVSGDNEQFF.